The T cell receptor (beta chain) under discussion was sequenced for a study of blood T cell repertoires in COVID-19. Germline V gives CDR1 KGHDR, CDR2 SFDVKD. J was trimmed by 5 bases and V by 0 bases; bases with no gene match: 7. CDR3 length: 16 amino acids. Sequencing used immunoSEQ multiplex PCR; TCRdb keeps in-frame clones, though not all of them. The sample includes under 150,000 clones, roughly 81% of them seen just once. This clone was seen repeatedly, ten times or more. The source of this sequence is a woman aged 50 to 60 with active or convalescent COVID-19. The chain employs TRBV24-1 and TRBJ2-3, with 7 bases matching TRBD2. Sample: peripheral blood. CDR3 nucleotides: TGTGCCACCAGTGATTTGGTAGCAGGGAGGGAAGATACGCAGTATTTT. This sequence encodes CATSDLVAGREDTQYF.